The subject of this entry is one TCR beta chain. Per the original data handling: Scientists estimated how many nucleated cells there were by amplifying reference gene primers. Assay used: immunoSEQ multiplex PCR; TCRdb lists only in-frame clones, some missing. V and J calls and clone size are as listed in that table; D and trimming were resolved from the DNA. The data contain around 100,000 clones, around 83% of them singletons. This sample stems from a study of blood T cell repertoires in COVID-19. Germline V gene sequence: CDR1 SGHVS, CDR2 FNYEAQ. The length of the CDR3 is 18 residues. Trimming cost V 1 base and J 5 bases; bases outside gene matches: 16.

The sequence was collected from a middle-aged man with acute or convalescent COVID-19. The sequenced material came from peripheral blood. The rearrangement joins TRBV7-6 to TRBJ2-5; the match to TRBD2 covers 7 bases. The CDR3 sequence is CASSLGGTSDERRETQYF. The DNA of the CDR3 is TGTGCCAGCAGCTTAGGGGGAACTAGCGATGAGAGAAGGGAGACCCAGTACTTC.